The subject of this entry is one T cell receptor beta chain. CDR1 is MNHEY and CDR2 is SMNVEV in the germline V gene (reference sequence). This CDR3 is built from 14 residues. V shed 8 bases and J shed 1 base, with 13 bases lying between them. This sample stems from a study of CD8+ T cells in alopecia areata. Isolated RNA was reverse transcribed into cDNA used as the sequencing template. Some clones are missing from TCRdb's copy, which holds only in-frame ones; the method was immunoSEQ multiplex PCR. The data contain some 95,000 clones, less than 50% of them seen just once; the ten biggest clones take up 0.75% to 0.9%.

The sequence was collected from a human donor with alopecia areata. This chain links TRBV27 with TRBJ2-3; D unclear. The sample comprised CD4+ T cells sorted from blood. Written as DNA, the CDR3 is TGTGCCAGCCTAAATCTTGGTGGCACAGATACGCAGTATTTT. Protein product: CASLNLGGTDTQYF.